The clone carrying this T cell receptor (beta chain) occurred once. The antigen remains unidentified. Second-dose intervals of approximately 4 or approximately 12 weeks were pooled. V dropped 9 bases and J dropped 8 bases, with 25 bases sitting between them. The CDR3 is 15 amino acids. Per germline, CDR1 WNHNN and CDR2 SYGVQD (reference sequence). Produced via immunoSEQ multiplex PCR; TCRdb's table is partial and in-frame only. The profile shows more than 90,000 clones, 70% to 90% of them singletons. The data are from a study of T cell responses to AZD1222 COVID-19 vaccine. Points from the study as a whole: Among the donors, most were white British and more were female, and clonal diversity was possibly underestimated. With two AZD1222 doses given, Spike-specific TCR breadth and depth both rose. Nearly half of unique spike-specific TCRs reportedly avoided B.1.351 and B.1.1.7 mutated regions.

This clonotype was obtained from an adult who received the AZD1222 COVID-19 vaccine. This specimen consisted of peripheral blood, obtained 28 days after the second AZD1222 dose. The V call is TRBV10-1, the J call TRBJ1-2; possible D gene TRBD1, 5 bases. DNA for the CDR3: TGCGCCAGAGGAAACGTTACTGGGGGGGGTGGAGGCTACACCTTC. Its translation is CARGNVTGGGGGYTF.